Listed here are 13 T cell receptor beta chains from one sample, sequenced in a study of technical replicates of blood from several donors. Only in-frame clones appear in the TCRdb table, and some are missing; sequencing was by immunoSEQ multiplex PCR. The profile shows some 58,000 clones, about 93% of them singletons. Sequencing used T cells isolated from PBMCs. The receptors shown here come from a human donor in good health.

V usage is TRBV7-9 and J usage is TRBJ2-3, with D maybe TRBD2 (5 bases). This CDR3 has 14 residues. The V and J ends lost 4 bases and 3 bases respectively, with 11 bases between them. The germline V gene has CDR1 SEHNR and CDR2 FQNEAQ (reference sequence). The chain's CDR3 is CASSSDLRTDTQYF. The CDR3 DNA sequence: TGTGCCAGCAGCTCGGACTTGAGAACAGATACGCAGTATTTT. Looking up the rest from reference TRBV7-9 and TRBJ2-3 gives the full variable domain: DTGVSQNPRHKITKRGQNVTFRCDPISEHNRLYWYRQTLGQGPEFLTYFQNEAQLEKSRLLSDRFSAERPKGSFSTLEIQRTEQGDSAMYLCASSSDLRTDTQYFGPGTRLTVL.

The V gene is TRBV5-6, the J gene TRBJ1-2; the D gene is possibly TRBD1 (5 bases). This CDR3 comprises 14 residues. Trimming removed 2 bases from V and 4 bases from J, with 12 bases in between. In germline, CDR1 is SGHDT, CDR2 YYEEEE. Written as DNA, the CDR3 is TGTGCCAGCAGCTTTAGACAGATGGGCTATGGCTACACCTTC. This sequence encodes CASSFRQMGYGYTF.

V usage is TRBV28 and J usage is TRBJ2-1, with 10 bases that match TRBD2. Germline loops: CDR1 MDHEN, CDR2 SYDVKM. Trimming took 1 base from V and 7 from J; bases not matched to a gene: 19. CDR3 length equals 20 residues. CDR3 in DNA: TGTGCCAGCAGTTTATTGACCTTGGGGCTAGCGGGAGTACTTGGGAATGAGCAGTTCTTC. Residues: CASSLLTLGLAGVLGNEQFF.

The chain joins TRBV13 to TRBJ1-1; D is uncertain. V lost 2 bases to trimming and J lost 1 base, with 5 bases between them. Germline V lookup: CDR1 PRHDT, CDR2 FYEKMQ (reference sequence). This CDR3 is 13 amino acids long. The CDR3 region has the DNA TGTGCCAGCAGCTTATCTTCGAACACTGAAGCTTTCTTT. This gives the protein CASSLSSNTEAFF.

The chain carries TRBV5-6 and TRBJ1-2; TRBD1 matches 9 bases. Germline loops: CDR1 SGHDT, CDR2 YYEEEE. This CDR3 comprises 13 residues. Trimming removed 4 bases from V and 7 bases from J; junction bases left unmatched: 5. The CDR3 DNA reads TGTGCCAGCAGCCCGACAGGGGGACTTGGCTACACCTTC. Translating gives CASSPTGGLGYTF.

This chain links TRBV5-1 with TRBJ2-7; 8 bases fit TRBD2. CDR3 length equals 15 residues. Germline CDR1 reads SGHRS; CDR2 reads YFSETQ. V was clipped by 4 bases and J by 5 bases; unmatched bases: 11. CDR3: CASSGTSLLGDEQYF. CDR3 nucleotide sequence: TGCGCCAGCAGCGGGACTAGTCTTCTGGGGGACGAGCAGTACTTC. The variable domain in full, with the rest retrieved from reference TRBV5-1 and TRBJ2-7, is KAGVTQTPRYLIKTRGQQVTLSCSPISGHRSVSWYQQTPGQGLQFLFEYFSETQRNKGNFPGRFSGRQFSNSRSEMNVSTLELGDSALYLCASSGTSLLGDEQYFGPGTRLTVT.

This clone was recorded a few times. V is TRBV15 and J is TRBJ1-2, with 8 positions matching TRBD1. The V gene's germline CDR1 is LNHNV and CDR2 YYDKDF (reference sequence). V lost 2 bases and J lost 4; bases outside the gene matches: 9. The CDR3 sequence is 16 residues long. CDR3 residues: CATSRIQGAASYGYTF. CDR3 sequence (DNA): TGTGCCACCAGCAGAATCCAGGGGGCAGCGAGCTATGGCTACACCTTC. Complete variable domain (other parts from reference TRBV15 and TRBJ1-2): DAMVIQNPRYQVTQFGKPVTLSCSQTLNHNVMYWYQQKSSQAPKLLFHYYDKDFNNEADTPDNFQSRRPNTSFCFLDIRSPGLGDTAMYLCATSRIQGAASYGYTFGSGTRLTVV.

The chain couples TRBV10-3 to TRBJ1-3, with a weak D call TRBD1 (5 bases). Trimming took 1 base from V and 1 from J, leaving 14 bases between them. Germline CDR1 is ENHRY and CDR2 is SYGVKD. The length of the CDR3 is 17 residues. The CDR3 sequence is CAISEFPPQVSGNTIYF. The CDR3 DNA reads TGTGCCATCAGTGAGTTTCCTCCACAGGTTTCTGGAAACACCATATATTTT.

The chain recombines TRBV28 with TRBJ1-2; 8 positions match TRBD1. CDR1 is MDHEN and CDR2 is SYDVKM in the germline V gene. Losses at the gene ends were 2 bases for V and 5 bases for J; bases not matched to a gene: 1. This CDR3 region has 13 residues. The CDR3 reads CASSLRQGYGYTF. The CDR3 DNA reads TGTGCCAGCAGTTTAAGACAGGGGTATGGCTACACCTTC.

The rearrangement uses TRBV5-4 and TRBJ1-2; D is possibly TRBD1 (6 bases). The V and J ends lost 2 bases and 4 bases respectively, with 21 bases between them. Germline V CDR1 and CDR2: SGHNT, YYREEE (reference sequence). CDR3 size: 17 residues. CDR3 nucleotides: TGTGCCAGCAGCTTTGGGGGCCCGAGGCCTCACCTCTATGGCTACACCTTC. Its protein product is CASSFGGPRPHLYGYTF.

J is TRBJ2-1 and V is TRBV28; 7 positions match TRBD1. The CDR3 contains 14 residues. Germline-derived CDR1 and CDR2 are MDHEN and SYDVKM. The V and J ends lost 5 bases and 8 bases, in that order; junction bases with no gene match: 9. The CDR3 nucleotides are TGTGCCAGCAGTCTACAGGGGTCCGGCGATGAGCAGTTCTTC. It specifies CASSLQGSGDEQFF. Full variable domain (rest looked up from reference TRBV28 and TRBJ2-1): DVKVTQSSRYLVKRTGEKVFLECVQDMDHENMFWYRQDPGLGLRLIYFSYDVKMKEKGDIPEGYSVSREKKERFSLILESASTNQTSMYLCASSLQGSGDEQFFGPGTRLTVL.

The genes are TRBV29-1 and TRBJ2-1; the match to TRBD2 covers 7 bases. The CDR3 covers 13 residues. V lost 7 bases to trimming and J lost 8 bases; unmatched junction nucleotides: 11. Germline V CDR1 and CDR2: SQVTM, ANQGSEA. Written as DNA, the CDR3 is TGCAGCGGTGCTAGCGGAAGTTTTTATGAGCAGTTCTTC. This sequence encodes CSGASGSFYEQFF.

The sample holds one count of this clone. The chain recombines TRBV11-2 with TRBJ1-1; D gene ambiguous. Germline values: CDR1 SGHAT, CDR2 FQNNGV. CDR3 length: 14 amino acids. The V end lost 4 bases, the J end lost 0 bases, and 9 bases lay between the germline ends. DNA of the CDR3: TGTGCCAGCAGCTCACTCGGGGTGAACACTGAAGCTTTCTTT. It is translated as CASSSLGVNTEAFF. The whole variable domain, filled in from reference TRBV11-2 and TRBJ1-1, reads EAGVAQSPRYKIIEKRQSVAFWCNPISGHATLYWYQQILGQGPKLLIQFQNNGVVDDSQLPKDRFSAERLKGVDSTLKIQPAKLEDSAVYLCASSSLGVNTEAFFGQGTRLTVV.